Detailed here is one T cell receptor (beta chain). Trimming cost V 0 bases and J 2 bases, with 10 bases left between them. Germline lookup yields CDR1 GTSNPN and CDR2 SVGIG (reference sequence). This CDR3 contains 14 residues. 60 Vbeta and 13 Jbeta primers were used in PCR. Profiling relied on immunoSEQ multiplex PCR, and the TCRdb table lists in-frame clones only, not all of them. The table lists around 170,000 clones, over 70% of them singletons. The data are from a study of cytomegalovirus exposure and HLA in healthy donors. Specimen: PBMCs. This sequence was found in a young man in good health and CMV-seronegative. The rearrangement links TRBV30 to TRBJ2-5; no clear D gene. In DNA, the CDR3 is TGTGCCTGGAGTGTACGCAGGTTACAAGAGACCCAGTACTTC. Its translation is CAWSVRRLQETQYF.